One sample yielded the 25 T cell receptor beta chains listed below, sequenced in a study of cytomegalovirus exposure and HLA in healthy donors (dated by TCRdb to the late 2010s). Library preparation was by the immunoSEQ multiplex PCR assay. For the multiplex PCR, a mixture combining 60 forward primers for TCR Vbeta segments and 13 reverse primers for TCR Jbeta segments was used. Here the immuneACCESS table is served through TCRdb, limited to in-frame sequences with V and J called. Missing clones are a known gap in these copies; in checked studies unresolved V genes cover under half, and the rest lacks a known reason. This sample is represented by under 300,000 clones; about nine tenths of them were singletons. Of the sample, approximately 4.3% falls within the top ten clones. The specimen sequenced was PBMCs. The receptor set was obtained from a man aged 35-49 years in good health and CMV-seropositive.

The rearrangement joins TRBV6-5 to TRBJ2-3, with a tentative D call TRBD2 (7 bases). The CDR3 extends over 15 amino acids. Germline V CDR1 and CDR2: MNHEY, SVGAGI. Deletions cut 2 bases from V and 7 bases from J, with 16 bases between. This CDR3 reads CASSYVGGRGNTQYF. For the CDR3, the DNA is TGTGCCAGCAGTTACGTGGGGGGGCGCGGGAATACGCAGTATTTT.

The chain recombines TRBV6-1 with TRBJ1-2; possible D gene TRBD1, 6 bases. Trimming left V 2 bases short and J 4 bases short, with 8 bases between. The germline gives CDR1 MNHNS, CDR2 SASEGT. The CDR3 extends over 13 amino acids. CDR3 nucleotide sequence: TGTGCCAGCAGTGAAAGGGGGGGCTATGGCTACACCTTC. It encodes CASSERGGYGYTF.

This clone occurred once. The gene calls are TRBV7-9 and TRBJ2-7; 10 positions agree with TRBD2. The CDR3 is made up of 13 amino acids. Germline assignment: CDR1 SEHNR and CDR2 FQNEAQ (reference sequence). The trim removed 3 bases at V and 4 bases at J, leaving 0 bases unmatched. The CDR3 protein is CASSLTSGYEQYF. The CDR3 bases are TGTGCCAGCAGCTTGACTAGCGGGTACGAGCAGTACTTC.

The chain joins TRBV5-1 to TRBJ2-7, with 11 bases identical to TRBD2. Unmatched junction bases numbered 15, after V lost 4 bases and J lost 3 bases. The CDR3 consists of 18 residues. The germline V gene encodes CDR1 SGHRS and CDR2 YFSETQ. This CDR3 reads CASSPDSGRAGFRYEQYF. The CDR3 DNA reads TGCGCCAGCAGCCCTGATAGCGGGAGGGCCGGATTCCGCTACGAGCAGTACTTC.

This clone was detected only a few times. V is TRBV27 and J is TRBJ2-7, with TRBD1 identical over 7 bases. V was clipped by 2 bases and J by 4 bases; unmatched bases: 8. The CDR3 covers 15 residues. Germline CDR1 and CDR2: MNHEY and SMNVEV (reference sequence). Written as DNA, the CDR3 is TGTGCCAGCAGTTTAACAGGGACAGTGATATACGAGCAGTACTTC. Encoded protein: CASSLTGTVIYEQYF.

The chain uses TRBV15 and TRBJ2-3, with 7 bases that match TRBD2. J was trimmed by 6 bases and V by 0 bases; bases with no gene match: 9. Germline V gene lookup returns CDR1 LNHNV and CDR2 YYDKDF (reference sequence). The CDR3 extends over 16 amino acids. The CDR3 loop is CATSRDRAGVSDTQYF. Here the CDR3 DNA reads TGTGCCACCAGCAGAGATCGGGCGGGAGTGTCCGATACGCAGTATTTT.

Notes on this clone: This CDR3 is also generated by other DNA sequences in the sample. The chain employs TRBV2 and TRBJ2-7; possible D gene TRBD1, 6 bases. V was cut by 3 bases and J by 2 bases, with 11 bases left in between. Germline V gene data show CDR1 as SNHLY and CDR2 as FYNNEI. The CDR3 spans 14 residues. The chain's CDR3 is CASSERQGPYEQYF. In nucleotides, the CDR3 is TGTGCCAGCAGTGAGCGTCAGGGGCCCTACGAGCAGTACTTC.

V gene TRBV14 combines with J gene TRBJ2-1, with 8 bases that match TRBD1. J lost 8 bases, V lost 0 bases, and 9 bases had no gene match. This CDR3 region has 16 residues. Germline CDR1 is SGHDN and CDR2 is FVKESK. CDR3 sequence: CASSQDYRTGFYEQFF. CDR3 nucleotide sequence: TGTGCCAGCAGCCAAGACTACCGGACAGGGTTCTATGAGCAGTTCTTC.

The V call is TRBV7-2, the J call TRBJ2-1; TRBD1 matches at 7 bases. Germline CDR1 and CDR2: SGHTA and FQGNSA. V was pared by 4 bases and J by 8 bases, with 8 bases of the junction left unmatched. The CDR3 loop spans 14 amino acids. Here the CDR3 reads CASSWGRRGHEQFF. The CDR3 DNA sequence: TGTGCCAGCAGCTGGGGACGAAGGGGGCATGAGCAGTTCTTC.

This sequence joins TRBV29-1 and TRBJ1-1; D ambiguous. The CDR3 has 14 residues. The germline V and J ends were trimmed by 3 bases and 4 bases, with 15 bases remaining between them. Per the germline V gene, CDR1 is SQVTM and CDR2 is ANQGSEA. CDR3 sequence reads: CSVDTRVSGTEAFF. The CDR3 nucleotides are TGCAGCGTTGATACCCGGGTCTCGGGCACTGAAGCTTTCTTT.

V gene TRBV25-1 combines with J gene TRBJ2-2, with a tentative D call TRBD2 (6 bases). Between the trimmed V and J ends, which lost 6 bases and 5 bases, there was a span of 19 bases. Germline loops: CDR1 MGHDK, CDR2 SYGVNS. CDR3 length: 16 residues. The CDR3 loop reads CASSHPWEAGTGELFF. The CDR3 bases are TGTGCCAGCAGCCACCCCTGGGAGGCGGGTACCGGGGAGCTGTTTTTT.

This clone was seen a few times. V usage is TRBV14 and J usage is TRBJ1-2; TRBD1 agrees at 7 bases. This CDR3 comprises 16 residues. Germline-derived CDR1 and CDR2 are SGHDN and FVKESK. The ends lost 0 bases at V and 0 bases at J; junction bases unmatched: 4. CDR3 sequence (DNA): TGTGCCAGCAGCCAAGATATGGACAGGACTAACTATGGCTACACCTTC. This sequence encodes CASSQDMDRTNYGYTF.

The chain recombines TRBV9 with TRBJ2-1, with 7 bases fitting TRBD2. V lost 2 bases and J lost 4; bases outside the gene matches: 6. This CDR3 contains 15 residues. CDR1 is SGDLS, CDR2 YYNGEE, per germline. CDR3 sequence (DNA): TGTGCCAGCAGCGTTGGGGAGGGCGGGTACAATGAGCAGTTCTTC. Its protein is CASSVGEGGYNEQFF.

CDR3 protein: CASSVEVMGGATGYTF. The CDR3 DNA reads as TGTGCCAGCAGTGTGGAAGTGATGGGGGGTGCAACTGGCTACACCTTC. The V and J genes are TRBV2 and TRBJ1-2, with a tentative D call TRBD1 (5 bases). Trimming removed 4 bases at V and 7 bases at J, with 22 bases between. Germline CDR1 is SNHLY and CDR2 is FYNNEI. The CDR3 covers 16 residues.

This rearrangement joins TRBV19 to TRBJ1-1; possibly TRBD1 for D (6 bases). V lost 6 bases and J 1 base, leaving 12 bases between the germline ends. Germline V gene data show CDR1 as LNHDA and CDR2 as SQIVND (reference sequence). The CDR3 is made up of 14 amino acids. As DNA, the CDR3 is TGTGCCAGTAGGTTGGGACACCGGAACACTGAAGCTTTCTTT. Its translation: CASRLGHRNTEAFF.

In DNA form, the CDR3 reads TGTGCCAGCAGTTTGGCCGGGACAGGGCGTGAAAAACTGTTTTTT. It is translated as CASSLAGTGREKLFF. The chain couples TRBV28 to TRBJ1-4, with TRBD1 matching over 9 bases. This CDR3 region has 15 residues. V shed 3 bases, J shed 7 bases, and the junction held 6 bases outside the gene matches. Germline-derived CDR1 and CDR2 are MDHEN and SYDVKM.

This clone occurred a few times. The V gene is TRBV21-1, the J gene TRBJ2-7; the table's D call of TRBD1 was not tested on the DNA. TRBV21-1 is noted as a pseudogene. This CDR3 has 14 amino acids. In DNA, the CDR3 is TGTGCCAGCAGCAAAGCGCAGGGTTCGGGCGAGCAGTACTTC. Amino acids: CASSKAQGSGEQYF.

The rearrangement uses TRBV28 and TRBJ2-7; TRBD2 matches 7 bases. The CDR3 has 16 residues. The ends lost 4 bases at V and 3 bases at J; junction bases unmatched: 12. The germline V gene has CDR1 MDHEN and CDR2 SYDVKM. The CDR3 bases are TGTGCCAGCAGTTCCCATTACTCGGGACTAAACTACGAGCAGTACTTC. Translated, it gives CASSSHYSGLNYEQYF.

The rearrangement links TRBV12-5 to TRBJ2-1; TRBD2 matches 8 bases. This CDR3 is built from 14 residues. CDR1 and CDR2 from the germline V gene are LGHNT and FRNRAP. V dropped 2 bases and J dropped 8; count of bases not matched to a gene: 5. Here the CDR3 reads CASGLSGRRDEQFF. The CDR3 region has the DNA TGTGCTAGTGGTTTGAGCGGGAGACGGGATGAGCAGTTCTTC.

The V gene is TRBV4-3, the J gene TRBJ1-2; 8 bases fit TRBD1. The CDR3 has 15 residues. V was clipped by 0 bases and J by 4 bases; unmatched bases: 4. The germline V gene has CDR1 LGHNA and CDR2 YSLEER. CDR3 sequence (DNA): TGCGCCAGCAGCCAAGATCGCGACAGGGGCTATGGCTACACCTTC. Residues: CASSQDRDRGYGYTF.

J is TRBJ2-7 and V is TRBV18, with 12 nucleotides matching TRBD2. The germline CDR1 and CDR2 sequences are KGHSH and LQKENI. The J segment lost 3 bases and the V segment lost 4 bases, leaving 4 bases of the junction unmatched. CDR3 size: 15 residues. The CDR3 DNA reads TGTGCCAGCTCACTACTAGCGGGAGGTGTCTACGAGCAGTACTTC. Translating gives CASSLLAGGVYEQYF.

In this sample, this clone turned up a few times. The gene calls are TRBV28 and TRBJ1-5, with 7 bases fitting TRBD1. The CDR3 runs 14 residues. Unmatched junction bases numbered 4, after V lost 5 bases and J lost 3 bases. Per the germline V gene, CDR1 is MDHEN and CDR2 is SYDVKM. CDR3 residues: CASSPDRVNQPQHF. CDR3 nucleotides: TGTGCCAGCAGTCCAGACAGGGTCAATCAGCCCCAGCATTTT. The entire variable domain, with the rest obtained from reference TRBV28 and TRBJ1-5, is as follows: DVKVTQSSRYLVKRTGEKVFLECVQDMDHENMFWYRQDPGLGLRLIYFSYDVKMKEKGDIPEGYSVSREKKERFSLILESASTNQTSMYLCASSPDRVNQPQHFGDGTRLSIL.

This chain uses TRBV19 with TRBJ1-5, with D possibly TRBD1 on 5 matching bases. The CDR3 sequence is 13 residues long. Trimming took off 5 bases at V and 7 bases at J, with 12 bases between the two ends. CDR1 and CDR2 from the germline V gene are LNHDA and SQIVND (reference sequence). CDR3 DNA: TGTGCCAGTAGTCAAGGGGTGGGACAGCCCCAGCATTTT. Encoded protein: CASSQGVGQPQHF.

The J gene is TRBJ2-2, the V gene TRBV9; 12 bases map to TRBD1. CDR3 length equals 16 residues. V lost 2 bases and J lost 3; bases outside the gene matches: 2. CDR1 and CDR2 (germline): SGDLS, YYNGEE. The CDR3 is CASSVRDRGHTGELFF. The CDR3 DNA is TGTGCCAGCAGCGTCCGGGACAGGGGGCACACCGGGGAGCTGTTTTTT.

V and J are TRBV7-3 and TRBJ2-1; 8 bases match TRBD2. CDR3 length: 15 amino acids. V was clipped by 6 bases and J by 10 bases; unmatched bases: 14. Germline CDR1 reads SGHTA; CDR2 reads FQGTGA. Here the CDR3 reads CASRPSGSLQGEQFF. In nucleotides, the CDR3 is TGTGCCAGCAGACCGAGCGGGAGCTTACAAGGGGAGCAGTTCTTC.